This TCR beta chain was profiled in a study of blood T cell repertoires in COVID-19. Across the whole study: The United States, Italy and Spain were the sources of the acute and convalescent COVID-19 samples. PBMCs, B-cell-depleted T cells, or T cells provided the cDNA or gDNA that made up the material.

Trimming cost V 3 bases and J 2 bases, with 17 bases left between them. The CDR3 is 16 amino acids. CDR1 is MDHEN, CDR2 SYDVKM, per germline. Original data processing: How many nucleated cells were present was estimated from reference gene primer amplification. Sequencing used immunoSEQ multiplex PCR; TCRdb keeps in-frame clones, though not all of them. Clone size and V and J calls were adopted from that table, with D and trimming inferred from the DNA. This table holds over 400,000 clones, 75% to 90% found once. This sequence originates from a woman in her 30s with active or convalescent COVID-19. V gene TRBV28 combines with J gene TRBJ2-7, with D hard to call. Sequencing input: peripheral blood. The CDR3 region is CASSFPPKWRAYEQYF. The CDR3 region has the DNA TGTGCCAGCAGTTTCCCCCCAAAGTGGAGAGCCTACGAGCAGTACTTC.